Shown below are 21 T cell receptor beta chains from a single sample sequenced in a study of blood T cell repertoires in COVID-19. Clones were read by immunoSEQ multiplex PCR, and TCRdb kept only the in-frame ones, dropping some. In the table there are about 200,000 clones, 82% of which are singletons. Input material: PBMCs or T cells enriched from blood (not recorded which). The source is a man aged 40-49 years who had recovered from COVID-19.

This chain uses TRBV15 with TRBJ2-1; D is uncertain. The CDR3 sequence is 15 residues long. V was pared by 0 bases and J by 1 base, with 7 bases between. Germline CDR1 and CDR2: LNHNV and YYDKDF (reference sequence). CDR3 amino acids: CATSRDSQSYNEQFF. DNA for the CDR3: TGTGCCACCAGCAGAGATTCCCAATCCTACAATGAGCAGTTCTTC.

This clone was detected a few times. The chain has TRBV30 and TRBJ1-1, with D perhaps TRBD1 (6 bases). The length of the CDR3 is 13 residues. V was trimmed by 7 bases and J by 1 base, leaving 13 bases between them. CDR1 is GTSNPN and CDR2 is SVGIG in the germline V gene (reference sequence). The CDR3 DNA follows: TGTGCCTTTACAATACAGGGGAACACTGAAGCTTTCTTT. This translates into CAFTIQGNTEAFF. Full variable domain (missing parts from reference TRBV30 and TRBJ1-1): SQTIHQWPATLVQPVGSPLSLECTVEGTSNPNLYWYRQAAGRGLQLLFYSVGIGQISSEVPQNLSASRPQDRQFILSSKKLLLSDSGFYLCAFTIQGNTEAFFGQGTRLTVV.

The chain couples TRBV19 to TRBJ1-6; D remains ambiguous. There are 16 residues in the CDR3. Trimming shortened V by 1 base and J by 6 bases, and 13 bases separated the two germline ends. Germline V gives CDR1 LNHDA, CDR2 SQIVND (reference sequence). The CDR3 protein is CASSIAGSRSNSPLHF. In nucleotides, the CDR3 is TGTGCCAGTAGTATAGCCGGGAGCAGAAGTAATTCACCCCTCCACTTT.

The chain joins TRBV15 to TRBJ1-5; 7 nucleotides match TRBD1. With 5 bases clipped from V and 5 bases from J, the junction kept 15 bases outside the gene matches. Per the germline V gene, CDR1 is LNHNV and CDR2 is YYDKDF (reference sequence). The length of the CDR3 is 17 residues. Here the CDR3 DNA reads TGTGCCACCAGCCGACTAGGGGGCAGTAAAATGGATCAGCCCCAGCATTTT. This sequence encodes CATSRLGGSKMDQPQHF.

On this clone itself: The limits of the CDR3 on the DNA are not certain, so only TCRdb's listed CDR3 is given. V is TRBV29-1 and J is TRBJ2-7; TRBD2 is taken as the D call from the table, unchecked against the DNA. The CDR3 is 15 amino acids long, termini counted. The germline CDR1 and CDR2 sequences are SQVTM and ANQGSEA. CDR3 in amino acids: CSVLLSWRSRNEQYF.

V and J are TRBV4-3 and TRBJ2-3, with 10 bases identical to TRBD2. Germline values: CDR1 LGHNA, CDR2 YSLEER. This CDR3 has 17 amino acids. Losses at the gene ends were 1 base for V and 0 bases for J; bases not matched to a gene: 4. CDR3 bases: TGCGCCAGCAGCCAAGCTCCGACTAGCGGGAGCACAGATACGCAGTATTTT. It translates to CASSQAPTSGSTDTQYF.

This clone was picked up a small number of times. This sequence joins TRBV28 and TRBJ2-3; D is possibly TRBD2 (6 bases). Germline-derived CDR1 and CDR2 are MDHEN and SYDVKM. V was cut by 1 base and J by 1 base, with 9 bases left in between. The CDR3 consists of 15 residues. In DNA, the CDR3 is TGTGCCAGCAGTTTATCGGCGGGACGCACAGATACGCAGTATTTT. Translating gives CASSLSAGRTDTQYF.

The CDR3 region is CASSPQLGPGVFPYEQYF. Here the CDR3 DNA reads TGTGCCAGCAGCCCTCAGCTGGGTCCGGGAGTTTTTCCCTACGAGCAGTACTTC. The chain joins TRBV9 to TRBJ2-7; TRBD2 might be the D (6 bases). Germline V gene sequence: CDR1 SGDLS, CDR2 YYNGEE. The V end was cut by 4 bases, the J end by 2 bases, with 25 bases between. The CDR3 has 18 amino acids.

This clone was counted between two and nine times. CDR3 DNA: TGTGCCAGTCGACATCCCTCTGGAAACACCATATATTTT. This translates into CASRHPSGNTIYF. The gene calls are TRBV28 and TRBJ1-3; D not resolved. This CDR3 contains 13 residues. In germline, CDR1 is MDHEN, CDR2 SYDVKM. Between the trimmed V and J ends, which lost 9 bases and 0 bases, there was a span of 9 bases.

The chain joins TRBV6-1 to TRBJ1-1; perhaps TRBD1 as D (6 bases). V gave up 2 bases and J gave up 5 bases, with 18 bases separating them. The CDR3 length is 16 residues. CDR1 MNHNS and CDR2 SASEGT come from the germline V gene. The CDR3, as DNA: TGTGCCAGCAGTGAAAAACCACCCGGGACACGAACTGAAGCTTTCTTT. Its protein product is CASSEKPPGTRTEAFF.

The rearrangement uses TRBV5-1 and TRBJ1-1; 9 nucleotides line up with TRBD1. V was clipped by 3 bases and J by 4 bases; unmatched bases: 4. This CDR3 comprises 14 residues. CDR1 SGHRS and CDR2 YFSETQ come from the germline V gene. The CDR3 region has the DNA TGCGCCAGCAGCTCAGGGACAGGGACCACTGAAGCTTTCTTT. As protein: CASSSGTGTTEAFF.

This clone is a singleton in its sample. This chain uses TRBV3-1 (or the pseudogene TRBV3-2) with TRBJ2-3; 7 bases fit TRBD2. This CDR3 is built from 16 residues. The V gene end was trimmed by 1 base and the J gene end by 4 bases; junction bases not matched to a gene: 8. In germline, CDR1 is LGHDT, CDR2 YNNKEL (reference sequence). The CDR3 region has the DNA TGTGCCAGCAGCCAAGTGCGGGGGTTTGGGTCAGATACGCAGTATTTT. This translates into CASSQVRGFGSDTQYF.

The rearrangement links TRBV5-6 to TRBJ2-5, with a possible D match to TRBD1 (6 bases). Looked up from germline, CDR1 is SGHDT and CDR2 is YYEEEE. V was shortened by 0 bases and J by 4 bases, with 22 bases between the two germline ends. The CDR3 is made up of 18 amino acids. CDR3 DNA sequence: TGTGCCAGCAGCTTGGCCCTAGCAGGGGTAGGTGTATCAGAGACCCAGTACTTC. The encoded protein is CASSLALAGVGVSETQYF.

The rearrangement links TRBV9 to TRBJ1-6; D is unclear. The V gene lost 4 bases and the J gene lost 7 bases, with 12 bases spanning the gap. Germline CDR1 SGDLS, CDR2 YYNGEE. This CDR3 has 14 residues. The CDR3 sequence is CASSPGGKNSPLHF. CDR3 DNA: TGTGCCAGCAGCCCCGGCGGAAAAAATTCACCCCTCCACTTT.

The chain is built from TRBV18 and TRBJ2-6; D remains unclear. The ends were cut back, 3 bases at V and 2 bases at J, with 11 bases in the middle. Germline V CDR1 and CDR2: KGHSH, LQKENI. The CDR3 sequence is 16 residues long. CDR3 in DNA: TGTGCCAGCTCACCCCAGTTGGCTCCTGGGGCCAACGTCCTGACTTTC. This encodes CASSPQLAPGANVLTF.

This sequence joins TRBV7-6 and TRBJ2-1, with 9 positions matching TRBD2. Trimming removed 2 bases from V and 6 bases from J; junction bases left unmatched: 5. Germline V gene lookup returns CDR1 SGHVS and CDR2 FNYEAQ. CDR3 size: 15 residues. The CDR3 here is CASSLMTSGINEQFF. CDR3 in DNA: TGTGCCAGCAGCTTAATGACTAGCGGCATCAATGAGCAGTTCTTC.

This chain links TRBV5-1 with TRBJ1-5, with 7 bases fitting TRBD1. CDR3 size: 14 residues. V lost 4 bases to trimming and J lost 3 bases; unmatched junction nucleotides: 4. CDR1 and CDR2 from the germline V gene are SGHRS and YFSETQ. The CDR3 spells CASSPGTDNQPQHF. CDR3 coding DNA: TGCGCCAGCAGCCCCGGGACAGACAATCAGCCCCAGCATTTT. Based on the CDR3 plus reference TRBV5-1 and TRBJ1-5, the full variable domain is KAGVTQTPRYLIKTRGQQVTLSCSPISGHRSVSWYQQTPGQGLQFLFEYFSETQRNKGNFPGRFSGRQFSNSRSEMNVSTLELGDSALYLCASSPGTDNQPQHFGDGTRLSIL.

The chain combines TRBV19 with TRBJ1-4, with no clear D. The V end lost 7 bases, the J end lost 0 bases, and 15 bases lay between the germline ends. Looked up from germline, CDR1 is LNHDA and CDR2 is SQIVND (reference sequence). The CDR3 has 16 residues. The chain's CDR3 is CASINSPYATNEKLFF. CDR3 coding DNA: TGTGCCAGTATAAACAGCCCCTATGCAACTAATGAAAAACTGTTTTTT. The variable domain in full, with the rest retrieved from reference TRBV19 and TRBJ1-4, is DGGITQSPKYLFRKEGQNVTLSCEQNLNHDAMYWYRQDPGQGLRLIYYSQIVNDFQKGDIAEGYSVSREKKESFPLTVTSAQKNPTAFYLCASINSPYATNEKLFFGSGTQLSVL.

This chain links TRBV12-2 with TRBJ1-2. TRBV12-2 is a listed pseudogene. This CDR3 spans 14 amino acids. The CDR3 region has the DNA TGTGCAAGTCGCTTAGAGCGACCGAACTATGGCTACACCTTC. It translates to CASRLERPNYGYTF.

The rearrangement joins TRBV5-5 to TRBJ1-5; a weak D match, TRBD1 (6 bases). Germline V lookup: CDR1 SGHKS, CDR2 YYEKEE (reference sequence). The CDR3 has 13 amino acids. Deletions cut 1 base from V and 7 bases from J, with 9 bases between. The CDR3 nucleotides read TGTGCCAGCAGCTTGATACAGGGACAGCCCCAGCATTTT. Encoded protein: CASSLIQGQPQHF.

This CDR3 reads CATSRDRVYEQYF. In nucleotides, the CDR3 is TGTGCCACCAGCAGAGATCGCGTGTACGAGCAGTACTTC. The rearrangement uses TRBV15 and TRBJ2-7, with D uncertain. CDR3 size: 13 residues. V lost 0 bases to trimming and J lost 4 bases, with 7 bases between them. Germline V gene lookup returns CDR1 LNHNV and CDR2 YYDKDF (reference sequence).